This T cell receptor (beta chain) derives from a study of blood T cell repertoires in COVID-19. Study as a whole: Some COVID-19 samples were acute and others convalescent; all came from the United States, Italy and Spain. PBMCs, B-cell-depleted T cells, or T cells provided the cDNA or gDNA that made up the material.

Original processing notes: Researchers report that nucleated cell counts were estimated from reference gene primer amplification. TCRdb keeps only in-frame clones here, not all; method: immunoSEQ multiplex PCR. V, J and clone size are taken as reported in that table, and D and trimming were inferred from the DNA itself. The data show nearly 60,000 clones, roughly 84% seen once. The CDR3 runs to 15 residues. Trimming cost V 6 bases and J 2 bases; bases outside gene matches: 4. Germline V gives CDR1 MNHEY, CDR2 SVGAGI. This clone occurred once. The sequenced sample consisted of peripheral blood. V is TRBV6-5 and J is TRBJ1-5; 10 bases line up with TRBD1. The clonotype was recovered from a middle-aged man with active COVID-19. CDR3 bases: TGTGCCAGCAGCGGGACAGGGGTTGGCAATCAGCCCCAGCATTTT. It yields the protein CASSGTGVGNQPQHF.